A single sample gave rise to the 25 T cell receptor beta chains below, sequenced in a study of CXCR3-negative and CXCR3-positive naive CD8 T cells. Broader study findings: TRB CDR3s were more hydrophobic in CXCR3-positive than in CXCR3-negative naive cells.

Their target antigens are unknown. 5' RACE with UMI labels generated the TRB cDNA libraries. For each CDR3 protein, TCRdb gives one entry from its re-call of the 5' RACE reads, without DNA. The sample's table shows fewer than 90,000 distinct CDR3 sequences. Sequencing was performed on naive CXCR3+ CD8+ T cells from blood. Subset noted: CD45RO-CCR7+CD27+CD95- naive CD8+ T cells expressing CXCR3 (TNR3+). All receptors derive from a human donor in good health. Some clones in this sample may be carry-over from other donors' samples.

The CDR3 loop is CASMEVGGIEQFF. The chain combines TRBV28 with TRBJ2-1; the TCRdb call, TRBD1, lacks DNA for checking. Germline V gene sequence: CDR1 MDHEN, CDR2 SYDVKM. The CDR3 has 13 amino acids.

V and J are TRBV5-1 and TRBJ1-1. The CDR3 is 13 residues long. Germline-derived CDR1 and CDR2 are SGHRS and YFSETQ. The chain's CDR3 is CASSLKGITEAFF. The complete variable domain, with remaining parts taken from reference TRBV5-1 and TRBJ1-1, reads KAGVTQTPRYLIKTRGQQVTLSCSPISGHRSVSWYQQTPGQGLQFLFEYFSETQRNKGNFPGRFSGRQFSNSRSEMNVSTLELGDSALYLCASSLKGITEAFFGQGTRLTVV.

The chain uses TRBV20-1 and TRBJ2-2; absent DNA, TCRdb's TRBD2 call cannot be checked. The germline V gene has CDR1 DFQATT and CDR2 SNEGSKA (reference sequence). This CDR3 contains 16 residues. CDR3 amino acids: CSAAGTSGRYTGELFF.

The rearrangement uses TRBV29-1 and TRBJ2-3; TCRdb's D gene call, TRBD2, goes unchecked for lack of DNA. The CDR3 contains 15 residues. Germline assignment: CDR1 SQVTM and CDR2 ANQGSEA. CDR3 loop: CSVVPGTRFTDTQYF.

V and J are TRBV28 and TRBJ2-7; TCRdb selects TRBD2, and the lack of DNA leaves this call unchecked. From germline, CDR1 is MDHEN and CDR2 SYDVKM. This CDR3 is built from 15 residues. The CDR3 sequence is CASSFGSGPSYEQYF.

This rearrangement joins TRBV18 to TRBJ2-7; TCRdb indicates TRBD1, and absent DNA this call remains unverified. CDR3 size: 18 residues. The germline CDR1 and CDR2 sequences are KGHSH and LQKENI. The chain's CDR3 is CASSPLRFSGTTTYEQYF. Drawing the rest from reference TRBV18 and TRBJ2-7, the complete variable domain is NAGVMQNPRHLVRRRGQEARLRCSPMKGHSHVYWYRQLPEEGLKFMVYLQKENIIDESGMPKERFSAEFPKEGPSILRIQQVVRGDSAAYFCASSPLRFSGTTTYEQYFGPGTRLTVT.

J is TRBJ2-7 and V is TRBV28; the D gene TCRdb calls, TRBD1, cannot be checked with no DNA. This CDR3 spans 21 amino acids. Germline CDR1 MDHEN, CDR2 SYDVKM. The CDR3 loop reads CASSLFGPLAGVNPLPYEQYF.

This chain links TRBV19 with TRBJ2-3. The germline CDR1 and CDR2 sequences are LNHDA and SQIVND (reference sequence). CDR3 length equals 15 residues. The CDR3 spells CASKELGRRTDTQYF.

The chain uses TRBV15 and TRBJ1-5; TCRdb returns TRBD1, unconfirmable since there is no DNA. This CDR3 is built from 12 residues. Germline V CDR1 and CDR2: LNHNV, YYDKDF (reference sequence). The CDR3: CATGGENQPQHF.

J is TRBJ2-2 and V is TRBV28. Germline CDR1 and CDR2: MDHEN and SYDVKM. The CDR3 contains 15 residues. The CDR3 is CASSFVSVNTGELFF.

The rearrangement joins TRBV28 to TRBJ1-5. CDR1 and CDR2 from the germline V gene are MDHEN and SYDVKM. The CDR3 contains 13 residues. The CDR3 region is CASSPLNEDPQHF.

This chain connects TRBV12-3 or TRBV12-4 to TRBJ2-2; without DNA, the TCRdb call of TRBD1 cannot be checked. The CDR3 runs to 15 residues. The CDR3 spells CVSSPSGGRTGELFF.

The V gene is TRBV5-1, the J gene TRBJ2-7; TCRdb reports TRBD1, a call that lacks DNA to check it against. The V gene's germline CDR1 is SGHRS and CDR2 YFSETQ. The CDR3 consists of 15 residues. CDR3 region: CASSLTAGEPHEQYF. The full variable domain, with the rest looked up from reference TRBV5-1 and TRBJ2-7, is KAGVTQTPRYLIKTRGQQVTLSCSPISGHRSVSWYQQTPGQGLQFLFEYFSETQRNKGNFPGRFSGRQFSNSRSEMNVSTLELGDSALYLCASSLTAGEPHEQYFGPGTRLTVT.

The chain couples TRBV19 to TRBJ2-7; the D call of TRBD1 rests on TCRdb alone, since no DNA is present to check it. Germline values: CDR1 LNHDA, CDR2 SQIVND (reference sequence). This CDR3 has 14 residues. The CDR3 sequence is CASSPWDRGYEQYF.

CDR3 region: CSVEKSRALNTEAFF. The rearrangement links TRBV29-1 to TRBJ1-1. This CDR3 region has 15 residues. The germline V gene has CDR1 SQVTM and CDR2 ANQGSEA. Full variable domain (outside the CDR3, taken from reference TRBV29-1 and TRBJ1-1): SAVISQKPSRDICQRGTSLTIQCQVDSQVTMMFWYRQQPGQSLTLIATANQGSEATYESGFVIDKFPISRPNLTFSTLTVSNMSPEDSSIYLCSVEKSRALNTEAFFGQGTRLTVV.

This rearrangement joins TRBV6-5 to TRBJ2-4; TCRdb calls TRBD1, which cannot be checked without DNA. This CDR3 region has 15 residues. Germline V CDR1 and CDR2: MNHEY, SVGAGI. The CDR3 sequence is CASKAGHPNENIQYF.

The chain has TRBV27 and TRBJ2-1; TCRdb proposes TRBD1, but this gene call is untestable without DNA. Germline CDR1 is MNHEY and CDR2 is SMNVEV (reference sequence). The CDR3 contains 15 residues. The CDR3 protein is CASSSRTPRYNEQFF.

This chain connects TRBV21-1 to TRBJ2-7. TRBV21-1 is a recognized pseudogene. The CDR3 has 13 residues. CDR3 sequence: CASSKYPDYEQYF.

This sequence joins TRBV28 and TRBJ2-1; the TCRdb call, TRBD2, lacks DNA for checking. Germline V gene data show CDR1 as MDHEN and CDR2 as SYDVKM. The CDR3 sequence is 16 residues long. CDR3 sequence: CASLHTGPPAYNEQFF.

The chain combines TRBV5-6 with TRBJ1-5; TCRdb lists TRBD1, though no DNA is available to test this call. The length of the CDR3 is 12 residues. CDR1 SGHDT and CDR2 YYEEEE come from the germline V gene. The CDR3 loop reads CASSLPGQPQHF.

The chain's CDR3 is CASSPLRNEDTIYF. This chain uses TRBV7-8 with TRBJ1-3. This CDR3 comprises 14 residues. Per the germline V gene, CDR1 is SGHVS and CDR2 is FQNEAQ.

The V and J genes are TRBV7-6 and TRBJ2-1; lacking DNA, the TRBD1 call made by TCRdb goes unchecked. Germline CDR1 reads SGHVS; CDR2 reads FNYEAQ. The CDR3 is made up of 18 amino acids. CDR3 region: CASSTEGGVGPPNNEQFF.

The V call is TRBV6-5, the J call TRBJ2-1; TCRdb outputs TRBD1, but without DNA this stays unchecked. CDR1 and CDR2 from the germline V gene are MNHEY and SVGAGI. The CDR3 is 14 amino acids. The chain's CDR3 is CASSKDRGWNEQFF.

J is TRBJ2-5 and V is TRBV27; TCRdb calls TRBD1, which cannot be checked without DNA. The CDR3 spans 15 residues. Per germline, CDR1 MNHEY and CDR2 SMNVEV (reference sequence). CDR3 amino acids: CASSLWSGGKETQYF.

Here the CDR3 reads CATGVSGELFF. This chain links TRBV25-1 with TRBJ2-2; without DNA, the TCRdb call of TRBD1 cannot be checked. Germline V gives CDR1 MGHDK, CDR2 SYGVNS. This CDR3 has 11 amino acids.